These 32 T cell receptor beta chains share one sample of origin, sequenced in a study of identical twins. TCRdb re-analysed the 5' RACE reads in MiXCR, keeping a single row per CDR3 protein. Of roughly 570,000 distinct CDR3 sequences listed, around 9.6% are singletons. This sample also belongs to another study, concerning yellow fever vaccine responses in identical twins.

The sequenced sample consisted of PBMCs. These receptors were obtained from a young woman in good health.

There are a few counts of this clonotype. The V gene is TRBV27, the J gene TRBJ2-4; D unresolved. The CDR3 covers 15 residues. V gave up 2 bases and J gave up 3 bases, with 11 bases separating them. The germline V gene has CDR1 MNHEY and CDR2 SMNVEV (reference sequence). The DNA of the CDR3 is TGTGCCAGCAGTTTAGACGGCGGTCTCAAAAACATTCAGTACTTC. Amino acid sequence: CASSLDGGLKNIQYF.

This chain connects TRBV7-8 to TRBJ1-1; D uncertain. This CDR3 is built from 17 residues. Trimming took off 2 bases at V and 0 bases at J, with 16 bases between the two ends. CDR1 and CDR2 (germline): SGHVS, FQNEAQ. CDR3 in amino acids: CASSLISGRTMNTEAFF. The CDR3 DNA reads TGTGCCAGCAGCTTAATTTCCGGCAGGACTATGAACACTGAAGCTTTCTTT.

V usage is TRBV6-1 and J usage is TRBJ2-5, with 7 nucleotides matching TRBD2. V was clipped by 8 bases and J by 2 bases; unmatched bases: 11. The CDR3 is made up of 15 amino acids. CDR1 MNHNS and CDR2 SASEGT come from the germline V gene. This CDR3 reads CASGTHWRGQETQYF. In DNA form, the CDR3 reads TGTGCCAGCGGGACCCATTGGCGGGGGCAAGAGACCCAGTACTTC.

This clonotype has ten or more counts. The J gene is TRBJ2-1, the V gene TRBV6-2 or TRBV6-3, with 7 bases that match TRBD2. Germline V gene lookup returns CDR1 MNHEY and CDR2 SVGEGT. The CDR3 sequence is 14 residues long. With V trimmed by 4 bases and J by 8 bases, 8 bases remained unmatched. CDR3 amino acids: CASSFEGGPHEQFF. CDR3 DNA sequence: TGTGCCAGCAGTTTCGAGGGAGGGCCCCATGAGCAGTTCTTC.

The chain recombines TRBV21-1 with TRBJ2-5; the table's D call of TRBD2 was not tested on the DNA. TRBV21-1 is a pseudogene. There are 16 residues in the CDR3. The CDR3 loop reads CASSKAGLAGEETQYF. DNA for the CDR3: TGTGCCAGCAGCAAAGCGGGTCTAGCGGGGGAAGAGACCCAGTACTTC.

This clonotype showed up many times. This chain connects TRBV3-1 to TRBJ2-7, with a possible D match to TRBD2 (5 bases). Germline values: CDR1 LGHDT, CDR2 YNNKEL (reference sequence). The CDR3 spans 15 residues. With 0 bases removed from V and 8 bases from J, the gap between germline ends came to 17 bases. CDR3 nucleotide sequence: TGTGCCAGCAGCCAAGATGTTCAGGAGCGGACCAAGCAGTACTTC. Translation: CASSQDVQERTKQYF.

This clonotype was observed many times. Written as DNA, the CDR3 is TGTGCCAGCAGTTTTGGAGGACAACCGTGGGAGCAGTACTTC. Encoded protein: CASSFGGQPWEQYF. The chain recombines TRBV12-3 or TRBV12-4 with TRBJ2-7; D is tentatively TRBD1 or TRBD2 (5 bases each). The CDR3 runs to 14 residues. The V gene lost 3 bases and the J gene lost 7 bases, with 16 bases spanning the gap.

J is TRBJ1-2 and V is TRBV11-2; D gene ambiguous. Germline CDR1 is SGHAT and CDR2 is FQNNGV. V shed 5 bases and J shed 0 bases, with 13 bases lying between them. The CDR3 spans 15 residues. CDR3 bases: TGTGCCAGCAGCCCACTCCCGAGGACTAACTATGGCTACACCTTC. Residues: CASSPLPRTNYGYTF.

This clonotype was counted ten times or more. The chain carries TRBV20-1 and TRBJ1-2, with 9 bases identical to TRBD1. The CDR3 sequence is 15 residues long. The junction had 7 bases not matched to a gene; V was cut back by 3 bases and J by 2 bases. Per the germline V gene, CDR1 is DFQATT and CDR2 is SNEGSKA (reference sequence). The CDR3 protein is CSASTAGTGNYGYTF. The CDR3 coding sequence is TGCAGTGCTAGTACCGCCGGGACAGGGAACTATGGCTACACCTTC.

This clonotype was counted at least ten times. The rearrangement joins TRBV29-1 to TRBJ2-1, with 9 bases lining up with TRBD2. CDR3 length: 13 residues. With 6 bases clipped from V and 4 bases from J, the junction kept 4 bases outside the gene matches. Per germline, CDR1 SQVTM and CDR2 ANQGSEA. This CDR3 reads CSVSGGRYNEQFF. CDR3 coding DNA: TGCAGCGTGAGCGGGGGGCGGTACAATGAGCAGTTCTTC.

This clonotype showed up many times. This chain uses TRBV27 with TRBJ2-3; D tentatively fits TRBD1 or TRBD2 (5 bases each). From germline, CDR1 is MNHEY and CDR2 SMNVEV (reference sequence). There are 14 residues in the CDR3. V lost 3 bases and J 1 base, leaving 8 bases between the germline ends. The CDR3 sequence is CASSLRGGTDTQYF. CDR3 in DNA: TGTGCCAGCAGTTTGAGGGGCGGCACAGATACGCAGTATTTT.

This clonotype was counted a few times. The rearrangement joins TRBV5-6 to TRBJ2-4, with a possible D match to TRBD2 (6 bases). Trimming took 3 bases from V and 4 from J, leaving 8 bases between them. From germline, CDR1 is SGHDT and CDR2 YYEEEE. The CDR3 is made up of 13 amino acids. The CDR3 nucleotides read TGTGCCAGCAGCTCGGAGGGAAAAAACATTCAGTACTTC. Translated, it gives CASSSEGKNIQYF.

This clonotype was observed many times. The rearrangement uses TRBV4-2 and TRBJ2-7; 7 bases align to TRBD2. In germline, CDR1 is LGHNA, CDR2 YNFKEQ. The CDR3 covers 15 residues. After removal of 1 base from V and 7 bases from J, the junction contained 10 bases not matched to a gene. The CDR3 is CASSQGSGLAVEQYF. CDR3 bases: TGTGCCAGCAGCCAAGGTAGCGGGTTGGCGGTAGAGCAGTACTTC.

This clonotype was seen at least ten times. The genes are TRBV4-2 and TRBJ2-2; TRBD2 might be the D (7 bases). The CDR3 runs to 15 residues. Germline V gives CDR1 LGHNA, CDR2 YNFKEQ. Trimming stripped 1 base from V and 5 bases from J, with 11 bases between. CDR3 amino acids: CASSQGGGSTGELFF. CDR3 coding DNA: TGTGCCAGCAGCCAAGGGGGGGGCAGTACCGGGGAGCTGTTTTTT.

This clonotype has at least ten counts. This chain joins TRBV9 and TRBJ1-3, with unresolved D. The V and J ends lost 3 bases and 0 bases respectively, with 13 bases between them. CDR3 size: 16 residues. Germline assignment: CDR1 SGDLS and CDR2 YYNGEE. DNA for the CDR3: TGTGCCAGCAGCGCGGACGGATACAGCTCTGGAAACACCATATATTTT. Protein product: CASSADGYSSGNTIYF.

This clonotype showed up many times. J is TRBJ2-5 and V is TRBV12-3 or TRBV12-4; D remains ambiguous. Trimming pared 5 bases from V and 2 bases from J, leaving 12 bases between. This CDR3 comprises 14 residues. The DNA of the CDR3 is TGTGCCAGCAGTCTCGACCCTATACAAGAGACCCAGTACTTC. Its protein is CASSLDPIQETQYF.

This clonotype was observed a handful of times. This chain links TRBV7-2 with TRBJ2-1, with D possibly being TRBD2 (6 bases). The CDR3 has 15 amino acids. The germline CDR1 and CDR2 sequences are SGHTA and FQGNSA. Trimming removed 1 base at V and 4 bases at J, with 11 bases between. In DNA, the CDR3 is TGTGCCAGCAGCTTAGGGCTGGGACTGTACAATGAGCAGTTCTTC. Translated, it gives CASSLGLGLYNEQFF.

This clonotype occurred many times. The chain combines TRBV19 with TRBJ2-1; D perhaps matches TRBD1 (6 bases). From germline, CDR1 is LNHDA and CDR2 SQIVND (reference sequence). This CDR3 contains 13 residues. V lost 8 bases, J lost 5 bases, and 13 bases lay in between. This CDR3 is CASGGTLNNEQFF. In nucleotides, the CDR3 is TGTGCCAGTGGTGGGACACTTAACAATGAGCAGTTCTTC. The full variable domain, its missing parts supplied by reference TRBV19 and TRBJ2-1, is DGGITQSPKYLFRKEGQNVTLSCEQNLNHDAMYWYRQDPGQGLRLIYYSQIVNDFQKGDIAEGYSVSREKKESFPLTVTSAQKNPTAFYLCASGGTLNNEQFFGPGTRLTVL.

This chain joins TRBV9 and TRBJ2-7; D remains unclear. The CDR3 length is 13 residues. CDR1 is SGDLS and CDR2 is YYNGEE in the germline V gene. Trimming left V 4 bases short and J 3 bases short, with 11 bases between. Here the CDR3 reads CASSPAGVYEQYF. Written as DNA, the CDR3 is TGTGCCAGCAGCCCCGCTGGGGTCTACGAGCAGTACTTC.

Ten or more counts support this clonotype. The rearrangement joins TRBV3-1 to TRBJ2-1, with TRBD1 matching over 9 bases. CDR1 is LGHDT and CDR2 is YNNKEL in the germline V gene (reference sequence). The CDR3 has 15 amino acids. Trimming removed 3 bases from V and 4 bases from J; junction bases left unmatched: 4. In nucleotides, the CDR3 is TGTGCCAGCAGCCACTGGGACAGGGAGTACAATGAGCAGTTCTTC. This gives the protein CASSHWDREYNEQFF.

V gene TRBV2 combines with J gene TRBJ1-1; maybe TRBD1 (5 bases). There are 14 residues in the CDR3. Trimming took off 6 bases at V and 0 bases at J, with 11 bases between the two ends. Germline CDR1 is SNHLY and CDR2 is FYNNEI. The CDR3 DNA reads TGTGCCAGCAGGACGGGGGGGATGAACACTGAAGCTTTCTTT. Protein: CASRTGGMNTEAFF.

V usage is TRBV3-1 and J usage is TRBJ2-7, with D maybe TRBD1 (6 bases). This CDR3 has 17 residues. Trimming pared 1 base from V and 3 bases from J, leaving 19 bases between. Germline CDR1 reads LGHDT; CDR2 reads YNNKEL (reference sequence). This CDR3 reads CASSQVFGQPSIYEQYF. DNA for the CDR3: TGTGCCAGCAGCCAAGTCTTTGGACAGCCTTCCATCTACGAGCAGTACTTC.

The chain is built from TRBV6-1 and TRBJ2-1, with D perhaps TRBD2 (7 bases). Germline CDR1 MNHNS, CDR2 SASEGT. The V end lost 7 bases, the J end lost 4 bases, and 17 bases lay between the germline ends. The CDR3 loop spans 15 amino acids. This CDR3 is CASTELRGPYNEQFF. CDR3 bases: TGTGCCAGCACGGAGTTGCGGGGGCCTTACAATGAGCAGTTCTTC.

This clonotype was detected many times. The J gene is TRBJ1-1, the V gene TRBV20-1; D is ambiguous. V shed 6 bases and J shed 4 bases, with 27 bases lying between them. The CDR3 is made up of 17 amino acids. Germline V gene lookup returns CDR1 DFQATT and CDR2 SNEGSKA (reference sequence). The CDR3 here is CSARGLMGLAYSTEAFF. CDR3 in DNA: TGCAGTGCCCGAGGGCTAATGGGCCTCGCGTACAGCACTGAAGCTTTCTTT.

This CDR3 reads CASSLEASTQYF. In DNA, the CDR3 is TGTGCCAGCAGCTTAGAGGCTAGTACGCAGTATTTT. The V and J genes are TRBV11-2 and TRBJ2-3; D not certain. Germline CDR1 and CDR2: SGHAT and FQNNGV. The germline V and J ends were trimmed by 0 bases and 8 bases, with 6 bases remaining between them. There are 12 residues in the CDR3.

The CDR3 protein is CASSEQPSGGRNTQYF. CDR3 DNA sequence: TGTGCCAGCAGTGAACAACCTAGCGGGGGCCGAAATACGCAGTATTTT. The chain combines TRBV2 with TRBJ2-3; 10 bases agree with TRBD2. The CDR3 consists of 16 residues. CDR1 and CDR2 (germline): SNHLY, FYNNEI. Trimming cost V 2 bases and J 7 bases; bases outside gene matches: 9.

This clonotype appeared many times. This rearrangement joins TRBV12-3 or TRBV12-4 to TRBJ2-1, with 10 bases identical to TRBD2. The CDR3 loop spans 15 amino acids. Unmatched junction bases numbered 7, after V lost 6 bases and J lost 5 bases. The CDR3 protein is CASSSGTSENNEQFF. The CDR3 DNA reads TGTGCCAGCAGCTCCGGGACTAGCGAAAACAATGAGCAGTTCTTC.

This clonotype has more than one count but fewer than ten. The chain is built from TRBV7-8 and TRBJ2-1, with 10 bases identical to TRBD2. The germline gives CDR1 SGHVS, CDR2 FQNEAQ. The CDR3 has 15 amino acids. The V gene end was trimmed by 2 bases and the J gene end by 9 bases; junction bases not matched to a gene: 7. The CDR3 DNA is TGTGCCAGCAGCTTACTGAGCGGGAGGGCCGGTGAGCAGTTCTTC. Its translation is CASSLLSGRAGEQFF.

The chain links TRBV11-3 to TRBJ2-1, with D possibly being TRBD2 (5 bases). The ends were cut back, 4 bases at V and 5 bases at J, with 15 bases in the middle. Germline V lookup: CDR1 SGHNT, CDR2 YENEEA. The CDR3 has 15 amino acids. CDR3 residues: CASSWASLSHNEQFF. The CDR3 DNA is TGTGCCAGCAGCTGGGCTAGCCTCAGCCACAATGAGCAGTTCTTC.

This clonotype has at least ten counts. The chain recombines TRBV9 with TRBJ2-5; D may be TRBD1 (6 bases). Germline V lookup: CDR1 SGDLS, CDR2 YYNGEE. Trimming took 4 bases from V and 2 from J, leaving 18 bases between them. The length of the CDR3 is 16 residues. CDR3 DNA sequence: TGTGCCAGCAGCCCCCAAGGGGGACGGAGACAAGAGACCCAGTACTTC. Translated: CASSPQGGRRQETQYF.

Ten or more counts support this clonotype. CDR3 DNA sequence: TGCGCCAGCAGCCAAGAACAGAGAAGCACCGGGGAGCTGTTTTTT. This translates into CASSQEQRSTGELFF. The genes are TRBV4-3 and TRBJ2-2; D not resolved. V lost 0 bases and J lost 4, with 9 bases in between. Germline loops: CDR1 LGHNA, CDR2 YSLEER. The CDR3 is 15 residues long.

V is TRBV7-6 and J is TRBJ2-2; D remains ambiguous. Germline-derived CDR1 and CDR2 are SGHVS and FNYEAQ. The CDR3 loop spans 14 amino acids. V was trimmed by 2 bases and J by 2 bases, leaving 6 bases between them. CDR3: CASSLWINTGELFF. The CDR3 DNA is TGTGCCAGCAGCTTATGGATCAACACCGGGGAGCTGTTTTTT. The full variable domain, in which reference TRBV7-6 and TRBJ2-2 provide the parts outside the CDR3, is GAGVSQSPRYKVTKRGQDVALRCDPISGHVSLYWYRQALGQGPEFLTYFNYEAQQDKSGLPNDRFSAERPEGSISTLTIQRTEQRDSAMYRCASSLWINTGELFFGEGSRLTVL.